The clone carrying this T cell receptor beta chain was seen at least ten times. The antigen is undetermined. Using RNA transcripts as the source, TCR beta CDR3 regions were amplified. When the TCR CDR3 underwent first-round RT-PCR, the HTBI primer set was used. A single record per CDR3 protein comes from TCRdb applying MiXCR to the multiplex PCR reads. This table has under 250,000 distinct CDR3 sequences, roughly 22% appearing once. This specimen comes from a study of T cells in Graves' hyperthyroidism and ophthalmopathy. Study at large: Initial diagnosis, before any treatment, was when peripheral blood was collected. Study findings and constraints: A model using 13 V-J features told ophthalmopathy apart from stable hyperthyroidism.

This CDR3 is built from 17 residues. Between the trimmed V and J ends, which lost 3 bases and 1 base, there was a span of 15 bases. Per the germline V gene, CDR1 is MNHNS and CDR2 is SASEGT. Diagnoses used clinical symptoms, serum thyroxine and TRAb, thyroid ultrasound and orbital computed tomography. The PBMCs were taken from approximately 11 ml of fresh peripheral blood. The TCR originated in a woman aged 40 to 49 with Graves' ophthalmopathy. The specimen sequenced was blood. The genes are TRBV6-1 and TRBJ2-2; D not resolved. The CDR3 sequence is CASSDGFQLRNTGELFF. CDR3 DNA: TGTGCCAGCAGTGACGGGTTTCAACTGAGGAACACCGGGGAGCTGTTTTTT.